This T cell receptor (beta chain) appears in the sequencing data of a study of blood T cell repertoires in COVID-19. On the study more broadly: The study drew acute and convalescent COVID-19 samples from the United States, Italy and Spain. T cells, B-cell-depleted T cells, or PBMCs supplied cDNA or gDNA.

V gave up 2 bases and J gave up 5 bases; unmatched junction bases: 11. Germline V CDR1 and CDR2: SGDLS, YYNGEE. The CDR3 sequence is 17 residues long. Method: immunoSEQ multiplex PCR; TCRdb's copy keeps in-frame clones and lacks some. In the table there are around 110,000 clones, around 88% of which are singletons. The receptor was derived from a man aged 45 to 65 with active or convalescent COVID-19. Sequenced sample: peripheral blood. This chain uses TRBV9 with TRBJ1-4, with 8 nucleotides matching TRBD1. CDR3 sequence: CASSVSKTGTGNEKLFF. The CDR3 DNA reads as TGTGCCAGCAGCGTGAGCAAGACCGGGACAGGAAATGAAAAACTGTTTTTT. Using reference TRBV9 and TRBJ1-4 for the parts outside the CDR3, the full variable domain is DSGVTQTPKHLITATGQRVTLRCSPRSGDLSVYWYQQSLDQGLQFLIQYYNGEERAKGNILERFSAQQFPDLHSELNLSSLELGDSALYFCASSVSKTGTGNEKLFFGSGTQLSVL.